Below, 28 T cell receptor beta chains from the same sample are listed, as sequenced in a study of regulatory T cells in long-lasting Graves disease. Time point given: newly diagnosed GD, antithyroid drugs for less than 3 months. PBMC RNA was the source of the TCR library. Researchers made TCR beta libraries by using iRepertoire HTBI primers and running Arm-PCR on CDR3 regions. TCRdb used MiXCR to reprocess the multiplex PCR reads, holding one entry per CDR3 protein. The data show 350,000 to 450,000 distinct CDR3 sequences, about 16% seen once. These same data were also listed under a study on T cells in Graves' hyperthyroidism and ophthalmopathy.

The specimen comprised peripheral blood mononuclear cells (PBMCs), sampled at new diagnosis, from a patient treated with antithyroid drugs. These TCRs come from a woman under 40 with Graves disease.

This clonotype was observed many times. V and J are TRBV2 and TRBJ2-3; TRBD2 agrees at 9 bases. The length of the CDR3 is 14 residues. The trim removed 4 bases at V and 6 bases at J, leaving 5 bases unmatched. In germline, CDR1 is SNHLY, CDR2 FYNNEI. The CDR3 sequence is CASSGAGGLDTQYF. The DNA for the CDR3 is TGTGCCAGCAGTGGGGCGGGAGGGCTGGATACGCAGTATTTT.

The genes are TRBV20-1 and TRBJ2-1; the match to TRBD2 covers 9 bases. The CDR3 totals 14 residues. Germline trimming cut 3 bases from V and 8 bases from J; bases unmatched to any gene: 8. Germline CDR1 reads DFQATT; CDR2 reads SNEGSKA (reference sequence). The CDR3: CSASLAGAAHEQFF. The CDR3 DNA follows: TGCAGTGCTAGTTTAGCGGGAGCGGCCCATGAGCAGTTCTTC.

This clonotype was recorded many times. CDR3 in DNA: TGCGCCAGCAGCTTGGAATCCGGGGCCAACGTCCTGACTTTC. Its translation is CASSLESGANVLTF. V gene TRBV5-1 combines with J gene TRBJ2-6; D call uncertain. The CDR3 consists of 14 residues. Trimming shortened V by 0 bases and J by 4 bases, and 5 bases separated the two germline ends. CDR1 and CDR2 (germline): SGHRS, YFSETQ. Drawing the rest from reference TRBV5-1 and TRBJ2-6, the complete variable domain is KAGVTQTPRYLIKTRGQQVTLSCSPISGHRSVSWYQQTPGQGLQFLFEYFSETQRNKGNFPGRFSGRQFSNSRSEMNVSTLELGDSALYLCASSLESGANVLTFGAGSRLTVL.

This chain's CDR3 is CASSRDTNTGELFF. In DNA form, the CDR3 reads TGCGCCAGCAGCCGCGACACGAACACCGGGGAGCTGTTTTTT. V is TRBV5-1 and J is TRBJ2-2; D gene ambiguous. CDR3 length equals 14 residues. Trimming took 4 bases from V and 0 from J, leaving 7 bases between them. Germline loops: CDR1 SGHRS, CDR2 YFSETQ.

The J gene is TRBJ2-5, the V gene TRBV30; possibly TRBD1 or TRBD2 for D (6 bases each). CDR3 length: 13 residues. Trimming stripped 5 bases from V and 5 bases from J, with 15 bases between. CDR1 is GTSNPN, CDR2 SVGIG, per germline (reference sequence). The CDR3 sequence: CAWREGGPETQYF. DNA for the CDR3: TGTGCCTGGCGTGAGGGGGGTCCGGAGACCCAGTACTTC.

This clonotype was seen repeatedly, ten times or more. The J gene is TRBJ2-1, the V gene TRBV7-3, with 8 bases identical to TRBD2. The V gene end was trimmed by 8 bases and the J gene end by 7 bases; junction bases not matched to a gene: 10. Germline V gives CDR1 SGHTA, CDR2 FQGTGA. The CDR3 runs 14 residues. The CDR3, as DNA: TGTGCCAGCGGATTTGGGACTAGGAGGAATGAGCAGTTCTTC. Amino acids: CASGFGTRRNEQFF.

The table lists this clonotype with many counts. V usage is TRBV7-9 and J usage is TRBJ1-5, with no clear D. The germline V gene encodes CDR1 SEHNR and CDR2 FQNEAQ (reference sequence). V was cut by 10 bases and J by 0 bases, with 10 bases left in between. This CDR3 has 13 amino acids. CDR3 sequence reads: CATSAASNQPQHF. In nucleotides, the CDR3 is TGTGCCACCTCGGCGGCTAGCAATCAGCCCCAGCATTTT.

This clonotype was observed many times. This chain joins TRBV6-1 and TRBJ1-4; weak D call: TRBD1 (5 bases). V lost 5 bases to trimming and J lost 0 bases, with 10 bases between them. There are 15 residues in the CDR3. Germline values: CDR1 MNHNS, CDR2 SASEGT. CDR3: CASSKKGATNEKLFF. The CDR3 bases are TGTGCCAGCAGTAAGAAAGGGGCAACTAATGAAAAACTGTTTTTT.

This clonotype was seen a handful of times. This chain links TRBV2 with TRBJ2-1, with D possibly TRBD2 on 5 matching bases. The CDR3 totals 10 residues. Trimming shortened V by 4 bases and J by 10 bases, and 5 bases separated the two germline ends. From germline, CDR1 is SNHLY and CDR2 FYNNEI. The CDR3 DNA sequence: TGTGCCAGCAGTGCGGGGGAGCAGTTCTTC. Translation: CASSAGEQFF.

This clonotype was counted ten times or more. The chain joins TRBV5-4 to TRBJ2-5; a weak D match, TRBD1 (6 bases). This CDR3 is built from 15 residues. Germline CDR1 and CDR2: SGHNT and YYREEE (reference sequence). The V end was cut by 0 bases, the J end by 1 base, with 10 bases between. CDR3 protein: CASSLGLGGQETQYF. CDR3 coding DNA: TGTGCCAGCAGCTTGGGATTAGGGGGCCAAGAGACCCAGTACTTC. Based on the CDR3 plus reference TRBV5-4 and TRBJ2-5, the full variable domain is ETGVTQSPTHLIKTRGQQVTLRCSSQSGHNTVSWYQQALGQGPQFIFQYYREEENGRGNFPPRFSGLQFPNYSSELNVNALELDDSALYLCASSLGLGGQETQYFGPGTRLLVL.

Note on this clonotype: The junction departs from germline at one end; a sequencing error may be responsible. CDR3 in amino acids: CASSYSKVHF. CDR3 in DNA: TGTGCCAGCAGTTACTCTAAGGTGCACTTC. The V gene is TRBV6-5, the J gene TRBJ2-7; D is unclear. CDR1 MNHEY and CDR2 SVGAGI come from the germline V gene. The CDR3 consists of 10 residues.

This clonotype was seen ten or more times. This chain links TRBV7-3 with TRBJ2-1; the match to TRBD2 covers 15 bases. The CDR3 covers 18 residues. Trimming took 2 bases from V and 8 from J; bases not matched to a gene: 10. Germline CDR1 reads SGHTA; CDR2 reads FQGTGA. The CDR3 is CASSLEPGLAGGSDEQFF. The CDR3, as DNA: TGTGCCAGCAGCTTAGAACCGGGACTAGCGGGAGGCTCGGATGAGCAGTTCTTC.

This clonotype was counted many times. The chain joins TRBV24-1 to TRBJ2-1; D may match TRBD1 or TRBD2 (6 bases each). V was cut by 3 bases and J by 7 bases, with 15 bases left in between. The CDR3 loop spans 15 amino acids. CDR1 is KGHDR, CDR2 SFDVKD, per germline. The CDR3 is CATSDPRPGANEQFF. The CDR3 DNA sequence: TGTGCCACCAGTGATCCCCGACCGGGGGCGAATGAGCAGTTCTTC.

This clonotype was observed a few times. This chain connects TRBV14 to TRBJ2-2; perhaps TRBD1 as D (6 bases). The CDR3 spans 19 residues. Germline CDR1 and CDR2: SGHDN and FVKESK. Deletions cut 1 base from V and 6 bases from J, with 24 bases between. The CDR3 DNA sequence: TGTGCCAGCAGCCAAGCCAGGGGCAGGAGAAGAGTATTCGCCGGGGAGCTGTTTTTT. Amino acids: CASSQARGRRRVFAGELFF. The full variable domain, with the rest looked up from reference TRBV14 and TRBJ2-2, is EAGVTQFPSHSVIEKGQTVTLRCDPISGHDNLYWYRRVMGKEIKFLLHFVKESKQDESGMPNNRFLAERTGGTYSTLKVQPAELEDSGVYFCASSQARGRRRVFAGELFFGEGSRLTVL.

The CDR3 nucleotides are TGCGCCAGCACCGACTACCCGGGACAGGGGTTAGTTGGCTACACCTTC. Amino acids: CASTDYPGQGLVGYTF. The V gene is TRBV4-1, the J gene TRBJ1-2; 10 positions match TRBD1. This CDR3 region has 16 residues. Germline-derived CDR1 and CDR2 are MGHRA and YSYEKL. With 7 bases clipped from V and 7 bases from J, the junction kept 15 bases outside the gene matches.

The chain couples TRBV3-1 to TRBJ2-1; 8 bases match TRBD2. V shed 1 base, J shed 5 bases, and the junction held 10 bases outside the gene matches. CDR1 is LGHDT and CDR2 is YNNKEL in the germline V gene (reference sequence). This CDR3 contains 17 residues. The CDR3 bases are TGTGCCAGCAGCCAAGCGAAGACCGGGACTAGGCACAATGAGCAGTTCTTC. This encodes CASSQAKTGTRHNEQFF.

This clonotype was detected ten times or more. V and J are TRBV11-2 and TRBJ2-1; TRBD2 aligns across 7 bases. The CDR3 is 12 amino acids. The junction had 2 bases not matched to a gene; V was cut back by 5 bases and J by 7 bases. The V gene's germline CDR1 is SGHAT and CDR2 FQNNGV. CDR3 in DNA: TGTGCCAGCAGCGGACTAGGGAATGAGCAGTTCTTC. Its protein product is CASSGLGNEQFF.

The chain links TRBV15 to TRBJ2-1; D gene uncertain. The end of the DNA fits TRBJ2-7 better, so the J call may be wrong. Germline V gives CDR1 LNHNV, CDR2 YYDKDF (reference sequence). CDR3 length: 14 residues. The CDR3 DNA reads as TGTGCCACCAGCAGAGATGGTGGGGTTACCGAGCAGTACTTC. It specifies CATSRDGGVTEQYF.

This chain connects TRBV19 to TRBJ1-4; 9 positions match TRBD1. The J segment lost 2 bases and the V segment lost 10 bases, leaving 5 bases of the junction unmatched. Germline V gives CDR1 LNHDA, CDR2 SQIVND (reference sequence). This CDR3 comprises 14 residues. As DNA, the CDR3 is TGTGCCACAACAGGGGGCATCACTAATGAAAAACTGTTTTTT. Amino acid sequence: CATTGGITNEKLFF. Drawing the rest from reference TRBV19 and TRBJ1-4, the complete variable domain is DGGITQSPKYLFRKEGQNVTLSCEQNLNHDAMYWYRQDPGQGLRLIYYSQIVNDFQKGDIAEGYSVSREKKESFPLTVTSAQKNPTAFYLCATTGGITNEKLFFGSGTQLSVL.

This clonotype was observed at least ten times. This rearrangement joins TRBV11-2 to TRBJ2-7, with 11 bases lining up with TRBD2. The V and J ends lost 5 bases and 1 base, in that order; junction bases with no gene match: 4. Germline V gene sequence: CDR1 SGHAT, CDR2 FQNNGV. This CDR3 spans 15 amino acids. The CDR3: CASSLRTSGSYEQYF. As DNA, the CDR3 is TGTGCCAGCAGCCTTAGGACTAGCGGGTCCTACGAGCAGTACTTC.

This clonotype appeared a single time. The chain couples TRBV4-2 to TRBJ1-1; D gene ambiguous. This CDR3 has 15 residues. Trimming removed 8 bases from V and 0 bases from J, with 16 bases in between. Germline V gene data show CDR1 as LGHNA and CDR2 as YNFKEQ. The CDR3 spells CASRARENLNTEAFF. The DNA for the CDR3 is TGTGCCAGCCGTGCCCGAGAGAACTTGAACACTGAAGCTTTCTTT.

This clonotype showed up just a few times. The chain has TRBV12-3 or TRBV12-4 and TRBJ1-2, with D possibly matching TRBD1 (6 bases). Trimming left V 5 bases short and J 4 bases short, with 20 bases between. This CDR3 is built from 16 residues. The CDR3 DNA is TGTGCCAGCAGTCTCTTCCAGGGGTTTCAAGGCTATGGCTACACCTTC. Translating it yields CASSLFQGFQGYGYTF.

This chain links TRBV19 with TRBJ2-1; no clear D gene. Germline-derived CDR1 and CDR2 are LNHDA and SQIVND (reference sequence). Trimming shortened V by 7 bases and J by 0 bases, and 13 bases separated the two germline ends. This CDR3 comprises 15 residues. The CDR3 DNA follows: TGTGCCAGTACTCCGATCCACTCCTCCTACAATGAGCAGTTCTTC. It translates to CASTPIHSSYNEQFF.

The gene calls are TRBV10-1 and TRBJ2-1, with D maybe TRBD1 (5 bases). The DNA matches TRBJ2-5 better at its end, which makes the J call doubtful. The CDR3 is 13 residues long. CDR1 is WNHNN, CDR2 SYGVQD, per germline (reference sequence). The CDR3 spells CASSAGAEETQYF. The CDR3 DNA is TGCGCCAGCAGTGCTGGGGCCGAAGAGACCCAGTACTTC.

Points on this clonotype: Likely a read error: the CDR3 ends without its conserved phenylalanine or tryptophan. The chain employs TRBV2 and TRBJ1-2; D call uncertain. The CDR3 covers 13 residues. V lost 1 base to trimming and J lost 7 bases, with 10 bases between them. The germline gives CDR1 SNHLY, CDR2 FYNNEI. The CDR3 nucleotides read TGTGCCAGCAGTGAAGAGGTCCAGGCTGGCTACACCTCC. It codes for CASSEEVQAGYTS.

There are many counts of this clonotype. This chain links TRBV18 with TRBJ1-4; TRBD1 might be the D (6 bases). The CDR3 is made up of 15 amino acids. In germline, CDR1 is KGHSH, CDR2 LQKENI. Trimming stripped 2 bases from V and 3 bases from J, with 10 bases between. This chain's CDR3 is CASSPSRTANEKLFF. CDR3 in DNA: TGTGCCAGCTCACCATCCAGGACAGCTAATGAAAAACTGTTTTTT.

This clonotype was detected ten times or more. The V gene is TRBV2, the J gene TRBJ2-1; TRBD2 matches 9 bases. J was trimmed by 1 base and V by 6 bases; bases with no gene match: 16. Germline loops: CDR1 SNHLY, CDR2 FYNNEI. This CDR3 is built from 19 residues. CDR3 bases: TGTGCCAGCAGCGCGTCGTTTAGCGGGAGTTTTTATTCCTACAATGAGCAGTTCTTC. Its protein product is CASSASFSGSFYSYNEQFF.

This sequence joins TRBV12-3 or TRBV12-4 and TRBJ2-7, with 13 bases identical to TRBD2. V was pared by 6 bases and J by 4 bases, with 6 bases of the junction left unmatched. This CDR3 region has 15 residues. This CDR3 reads CASRYRTSGSYEQYF. CDR3 sequence (DNA): TGTGCCAGCAGGTACCGGACTAGCGGGAGTTACGAGCAGTACTTC.